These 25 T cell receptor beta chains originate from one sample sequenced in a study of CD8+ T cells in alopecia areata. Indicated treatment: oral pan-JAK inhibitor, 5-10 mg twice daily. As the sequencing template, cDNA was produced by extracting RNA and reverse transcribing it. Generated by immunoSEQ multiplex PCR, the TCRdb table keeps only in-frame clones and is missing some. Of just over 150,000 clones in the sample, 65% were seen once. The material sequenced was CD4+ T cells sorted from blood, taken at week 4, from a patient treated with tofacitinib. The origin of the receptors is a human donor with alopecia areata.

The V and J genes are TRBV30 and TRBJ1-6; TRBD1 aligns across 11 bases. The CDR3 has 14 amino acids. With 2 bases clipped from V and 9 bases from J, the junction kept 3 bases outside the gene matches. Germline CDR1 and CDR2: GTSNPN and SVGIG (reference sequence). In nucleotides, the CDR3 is TGTGCCTGGAGTCCGGACAGGGGGCGTTCACCCCTCCACTTT. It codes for CAWSPDRGRSPLHF.

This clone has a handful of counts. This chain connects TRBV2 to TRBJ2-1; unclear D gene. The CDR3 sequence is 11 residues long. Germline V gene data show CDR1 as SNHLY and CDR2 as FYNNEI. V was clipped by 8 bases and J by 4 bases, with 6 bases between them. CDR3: CASGPYNEQFF. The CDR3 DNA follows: TGTGCCAGCGGGCCTTACAATGAGCAGTTCTTC.

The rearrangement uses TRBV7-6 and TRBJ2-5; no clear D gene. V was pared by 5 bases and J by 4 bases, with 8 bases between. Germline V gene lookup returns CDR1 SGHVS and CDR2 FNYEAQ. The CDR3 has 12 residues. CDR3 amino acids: CASSHPRETQYF. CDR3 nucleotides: TGTGCCAGCAGCCACCCTCGAGAGACCCAGTACTTC.

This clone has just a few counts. In DNA, the CDR3 is TGTGCCAGCAGTGGTGAAGGGGGCAGAAATTCACCCCTCCACTTT. Translating it yields CASSGEGGRNSPLHF. The chain joins TRBV25-1 to TRBJ1-6; 7 bases are a match to TRBD1. This CDR3 comprises 15 residues. Germline CDR1 is MGHDK and CDR2 is SYGVNS. V shed 4 bases and J 7 bases; nucleotides not matched to a gene: 7.

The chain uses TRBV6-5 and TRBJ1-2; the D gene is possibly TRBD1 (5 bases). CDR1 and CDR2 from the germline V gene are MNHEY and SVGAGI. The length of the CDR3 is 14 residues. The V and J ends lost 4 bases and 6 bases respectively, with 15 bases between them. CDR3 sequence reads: CASSSPPGVHGYTF. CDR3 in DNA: TGTGCCAGCAGTTCCCCCCCGGGGGTCCATGGCTACACCTTC.

CDR3 bases: TGCAGCGTCAGGGACAGGGAGAATTCACCCCTCCACTTT. It codes for CSVRDRENSPLHF. This chain joins TRBV29-1 and TRBJ1-6; 9 bases agree with TRBD1. V dropped 6 bases and J dropped 7; count of bases not matched to a gene: 4. The CDR3 contains 13 residues. Germline V gene data show CDR1 as SQVTM and CDR2 as ANQGSEA.

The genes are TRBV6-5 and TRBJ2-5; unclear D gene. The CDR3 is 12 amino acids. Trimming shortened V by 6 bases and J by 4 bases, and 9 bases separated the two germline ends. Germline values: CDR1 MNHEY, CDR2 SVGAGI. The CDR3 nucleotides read TGTGCCAGCAGGGGTCCTGGAGAGACCCAGTACTTC. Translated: CASRGPGETQYF.

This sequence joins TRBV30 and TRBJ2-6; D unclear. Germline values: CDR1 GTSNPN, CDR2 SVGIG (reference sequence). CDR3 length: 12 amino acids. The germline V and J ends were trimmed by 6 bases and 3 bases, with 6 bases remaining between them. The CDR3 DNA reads TGTGCCTGTGGGGTTGGGGCCAACGTCCTGACTTTC. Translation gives CACGVGANVLTF.

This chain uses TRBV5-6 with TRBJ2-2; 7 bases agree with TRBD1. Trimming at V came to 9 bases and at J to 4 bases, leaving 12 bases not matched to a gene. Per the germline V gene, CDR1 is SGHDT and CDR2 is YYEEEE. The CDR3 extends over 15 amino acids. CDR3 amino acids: CATQRGRRSTGELFF. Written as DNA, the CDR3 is TGTGCCACCCAGAGGGGGCGACGTAGCACCGGGGAGCTGTTTTTT.

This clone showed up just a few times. CDR3 sequence (DNA): TGTGCCTGGGGGACGGAGGGGGGCGAGCAGTACTTC. Its translation is CAWGTEGGEQYF. V gene TRBV30 combines with J gene TRBJ2-7; the D call may be TRBD1 or TRBD2 (6 bases each). Trimming stripped 5 bases from V and 6 bases from J, with 14 bases between. Germline V gene lookup returns CDR1 GTSNPN and CDR2 SVGIG (reference sequence). The CDR3 loop spans 12 amino acids. Complete variable domain (other parts from reference TRBV30 and TRBJ2-7): SQTIHQWPATLVQPVGSPLSLECTVEGTSNPNLYWYRQAAGRGLQLLFYSVGIGQISSEVPQNLSASRPQDRQFILSSKKLLLSDSGFYLCAWGTEGGEQYFGPGTRLTVT.

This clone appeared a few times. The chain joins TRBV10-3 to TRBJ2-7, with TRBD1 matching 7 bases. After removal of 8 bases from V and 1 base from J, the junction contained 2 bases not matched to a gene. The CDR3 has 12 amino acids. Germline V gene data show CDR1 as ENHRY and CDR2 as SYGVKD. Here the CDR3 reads CAIGQASYEQYF. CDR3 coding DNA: TGTGCCATCGGACAGGCGTCCTACGAGCAGTACTTC.

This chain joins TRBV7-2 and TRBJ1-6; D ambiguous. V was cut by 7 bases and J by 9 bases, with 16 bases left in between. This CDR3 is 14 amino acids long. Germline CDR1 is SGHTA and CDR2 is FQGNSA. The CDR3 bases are TGTGCCAGCACCGCCATCTCACGGGGTTCACCCCTCCACTTT. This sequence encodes CASTAISRGSPLHF.

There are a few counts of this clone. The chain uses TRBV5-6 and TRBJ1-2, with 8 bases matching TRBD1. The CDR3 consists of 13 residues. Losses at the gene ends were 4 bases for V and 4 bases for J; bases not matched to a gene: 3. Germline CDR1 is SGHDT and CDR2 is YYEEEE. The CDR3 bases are TGTGCCAGCAGCCCGGGACAGGCCTATGGCTACACCTTC. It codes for CASSPGQAYGYTF. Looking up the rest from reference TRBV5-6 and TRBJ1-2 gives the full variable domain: DAGVTQSPTHLIKTRGQQVTLRCSPKSGHDTVSWYQQALGQGPQFIFQYYEEEERQRGNFPDRFSGHQFPNYSSELNVNALLLGDSALYLCASSPGQAYGYTFGSGTRLTVV.

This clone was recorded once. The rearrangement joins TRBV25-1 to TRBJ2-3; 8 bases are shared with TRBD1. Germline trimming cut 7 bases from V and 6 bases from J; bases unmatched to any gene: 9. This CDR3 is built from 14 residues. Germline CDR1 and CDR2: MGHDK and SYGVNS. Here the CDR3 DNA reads TGTGCCAGCAACCCAGGGGGCGGATCGGATACGCAGTATTTT. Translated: CASNPGGGSDTQYF.

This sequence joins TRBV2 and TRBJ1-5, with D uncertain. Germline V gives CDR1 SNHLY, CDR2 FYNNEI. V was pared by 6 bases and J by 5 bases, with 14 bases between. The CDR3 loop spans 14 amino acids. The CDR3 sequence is CASRSFAGDQPQHF. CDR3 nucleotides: TGTGCCAGCAGATCGTTTGCTGGCGATCAGCCCCAGCATTTT.

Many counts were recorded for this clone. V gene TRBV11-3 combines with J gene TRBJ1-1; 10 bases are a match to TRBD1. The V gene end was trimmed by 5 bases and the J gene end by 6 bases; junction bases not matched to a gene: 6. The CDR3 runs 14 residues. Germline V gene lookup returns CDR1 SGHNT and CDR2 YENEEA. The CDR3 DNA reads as TGTGCCAGCAGCCCGGGGACAGGGGAGGCTGAAGCTTTCTTT. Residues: CASSPGTGEAEAFF.

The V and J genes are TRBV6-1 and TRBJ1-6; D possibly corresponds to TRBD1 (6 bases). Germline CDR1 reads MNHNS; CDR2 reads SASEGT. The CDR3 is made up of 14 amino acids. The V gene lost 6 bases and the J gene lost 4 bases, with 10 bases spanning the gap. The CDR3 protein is CASSSDSYNSPLHF. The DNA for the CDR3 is TGTGCCAGCAGCTCGGACAGTTATAATTCACCCCTCCACTTT.

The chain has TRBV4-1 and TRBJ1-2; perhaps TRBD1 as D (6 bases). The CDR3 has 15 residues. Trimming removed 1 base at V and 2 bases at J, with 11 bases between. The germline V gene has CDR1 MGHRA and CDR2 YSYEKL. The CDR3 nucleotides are TGCGCCAGCAGCCAAGCCCGGGGGCTAAACTATGGCTACACCTTC. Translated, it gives CASSQARGLNYGYTF.

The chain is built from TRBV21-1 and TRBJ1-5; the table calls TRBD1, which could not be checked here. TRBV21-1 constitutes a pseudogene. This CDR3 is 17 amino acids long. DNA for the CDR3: TGTGCCAGCAGCAAAGGACCGGACAGGGGGTTGTGGCAGCCCCAGCATTTT. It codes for CASSKGPDRGLWQPQHF.

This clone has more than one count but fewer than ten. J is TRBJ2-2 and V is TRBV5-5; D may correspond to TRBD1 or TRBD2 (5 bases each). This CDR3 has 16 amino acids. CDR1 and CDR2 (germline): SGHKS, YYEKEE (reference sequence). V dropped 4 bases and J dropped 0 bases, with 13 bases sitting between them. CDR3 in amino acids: CASSVRDGPNTGELFF. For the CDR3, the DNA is TGTGCCAGCAGCGTACGGGACGGACCGAACACCGGGGAGCTGTTTTTT. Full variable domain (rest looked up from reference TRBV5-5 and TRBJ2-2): DAGVTQSPTHLIKTRGQQVTLRCSPISGHKSVSWYQQVLGQGPQFIFQYYEKEERGRGNFPDRFSARQFPNYSSELNVNALLLGDSALYLCASSVRDGPNTGELFFGEGSRLTVL.

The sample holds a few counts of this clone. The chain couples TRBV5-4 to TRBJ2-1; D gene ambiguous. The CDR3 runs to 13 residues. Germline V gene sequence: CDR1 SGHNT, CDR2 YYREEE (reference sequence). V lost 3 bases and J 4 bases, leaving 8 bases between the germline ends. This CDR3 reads CASSSEPYNEQFF. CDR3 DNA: TGTGCCAGCAGCTCGGAACCTTACAATGAGCAGTTCTTC.

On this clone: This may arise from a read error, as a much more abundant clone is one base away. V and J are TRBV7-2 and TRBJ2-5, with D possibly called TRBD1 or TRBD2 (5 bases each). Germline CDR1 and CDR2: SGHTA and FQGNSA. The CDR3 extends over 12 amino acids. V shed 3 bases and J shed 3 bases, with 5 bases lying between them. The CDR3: CASSLGEETQYF. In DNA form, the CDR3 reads TGTGCCAGCAGCTTGGGGGAAGAGACCCAGTACTTC.

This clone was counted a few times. For the CDR3, the DNA is TGTGCCCTATCGGGACAGGGGTACGAGCAGTACTTC. Translating it yields CALSGQGYEQYF. This chain links TRBV30 with TRBJ2-7, with 10 bases that match TRBD1. The CDR3 length is 12 residues. Trimming removed 8 bases from V and 4 bases from J; junction bases left unmatched: 5. Germline V gene lookup returns CDR1 GTSNPN and CDR2 SVGIG (reference sequence).

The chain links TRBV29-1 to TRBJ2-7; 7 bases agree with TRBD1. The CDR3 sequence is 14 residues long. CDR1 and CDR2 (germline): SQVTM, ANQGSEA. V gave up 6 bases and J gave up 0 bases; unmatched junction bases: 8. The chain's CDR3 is CSVAVTGSSYEQYF. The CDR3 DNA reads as TGCAGCGTAGCGGTGACAGGGAGCTCCTACGAGCAGTACTTC.

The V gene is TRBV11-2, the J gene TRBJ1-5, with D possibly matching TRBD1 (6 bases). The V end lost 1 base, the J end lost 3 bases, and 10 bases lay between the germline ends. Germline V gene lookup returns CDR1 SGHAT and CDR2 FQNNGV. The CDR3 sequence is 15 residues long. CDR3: CASSLGDRPNQPQHF. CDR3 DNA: TGTGCCAGCAGCTTAGGAGACAGGCCCAATCAGCCCCAGCATTTT.